A single sample gave rise to the 23 T cell receptor beta chains below, sequenced in a study of shared clonotypes between healthy human individuals (dated by TCRdb to the early 2020s). The library was obtained by the immunoSEQ multiplex PCR assay. Held by TCRdb, this immuneACCESS table contains in-frame sequences only and omits some clones. Under half of the omission traces to an unresolved V gene where checked; the cause of the rest is unknown. The sample profile shows over 2,000,000 clones; 93% of them were found once. The leading ten clones occupy roughly 1.7% of the sample. CD8 naive samples consisted of CD45RO-negative cells that were positively selected for CCR7, yielding a CD45RA+CCR7+ population without TemRA cells. The sample was naive CD8+ T cells from PBMCs. The cell subset or site label on this specimen signifies: CD45RA+CCR7+. The receptors shown here come from a young man in good health. Some clones in this sample may be carry-over from other donors' samples.

The count of this clone is one. V and J are TRBV13 and TRBJ2-3; the D is unclear. The V gene lost 5 bases and the J gene lost 4 bases, with 10 bases spanning the gap. Germline-derived CDR1 and CDR2 are PRHDT and FYEKMQ (reference sequence). This CDR3 is built from 13 residues. CDR3 sequence reads: CASSIYQADTQYF. In nucleotides, the CDR3 is TGTGCCAGCAGCATATATCAAGCAGATACGCAGTATTTT.

The chain couples TRBV27 to TRBJ2-7; D perhaps matches TRBD1 (6 bases). This CDR3 contains 16 residues. The germline V and J ends were trimmed by 6 bases and 0 bases, with 18 bases remaining between them. CDR1 and CDR2 (germline): MNHEY, SMNVEV (reference sequence). Here the CDR3 reads CASRMTGPPTSYEQYF. CDR3 in DNA: TGTGCCAGCAGGATGACAGGCCCACCAACCTCCTACGAGCAGTACTTC.

This clone occurred once. The sample holds other DNA sequences that translate to the same CDR3. The chain is built from TRBV27 and TRBJ2-2; 10 positions match TRBD1. The V segment lost 4 bases and the J segment 5 bases; nucleotides outside the gene matches: 4. Germline CDR1 is MNHEY and CDR2 is SMNVEV (reference sequence). This CDR3 comprises 15 residues. The CDR3: CASSSGQGRTGELFF. The CDR3, as DNA: TGTGCCAGCAGTTCGGGACAGGGGAGGACCGGGGAGCTGTTTTTT.

The chain couples TRBV5-4 to TRBJ2-7, with D perhaps matching TRBD2 (6 bases). Trimming pared 4 bases from V and 2 bases from J, leaving 13 bases between. This CDR3 is 14 amino acids long. Germline V lookup: CDR1 SGHNT, CDR2 YYREEE (reference sequence). CDR3 protein: CASSQTGGTYEQYF. The CDR3 coding sequence is TGTGCCAGCAGCCAGACCGGGGGAACCTACGAGCAGTACTTC.

The V call is TRBV9, the J call TRBJ2-1, with no clear D. CDR3 size: 15 residues. Trimming removed 4 bases at V and 9 bases at J, with 20 bases between. Germline-derived CDR1 and CDR2 are SGDLS and YYNGEE. In nucleotides, the CDR3 is TGTGCCAGCAGCCCCCGGTTGGAGTTCCAGGCTGAGCAGTTCTTC. Protein: CASSPRLEFQAEQFF.

The V gene is TRBV27, the J gene TRBJ2-7, with 9 bases lining up with TRBD2. The CDR3 sequence is 14 residues long. Germline CDR1 is MNHEY and CDR2 is SMNVEV (reference sequence). With V trimmed by 5 bases and J by 10 bases, 12 bases remained unmatched. The CDR3 DNA reads as TGTGCCAGCAGTACACTAGCGGGTCGTGTTCATCAGTACTTC. The encoded protein is CASSTLAGRVHQYF.

The V gene is TRBV28, the J gene TRBJ2-2; no definite D call. The CDR3 consists of 11 residues. Trimming pared 4 bases from V and 9 bases from J, leaving 6 bases between. The V gene's germline CDR1 is MDHEN and CDR2 SYDVKM. The CDR3 is CASSSLRELFF. The CDR3 coding sequence is TGTGCCAGCAGTTCCCTCCGGGAGCTGTTTTTT. Complete variable domain (other parts from reference TRBV28 and TRBJ2-2): DVKVTQSSRYLVKRTGEKVFLECVQDMDHENMFWYRQDPGLGLRLIYFSYDVKMKEKGDIPEGYSVSREKKERFSLILESASTNQTSMYLCASSSLRELFFGEGSRLTVL.

V gene TRBV2 combines with J gene TRBJ1-1; D is possibly TRBD1 (5 bases). The CDR3 extends over 12 amino acids. The V end was cut by 8 bases, the J end by 3 bases, with 10 bases between. Germline V gene data show CDR1 as SNHLY and CDR2 as FYNNEI. For the CDR3, the DNA is TGTGCCAGCCGGGACGGATACACTGAAGCTTTCTTT. This gives the protein CASRDGYTEAFF.

The gene calls are TRBV4-3 and TRBJ1-1; possibly TRBD1 for D (6 bases). The CDR3 sequence is 13 residues long. Germline V gives CDR1 LGHNA, CDR2 YSLEER. V was cut by 2 bases and J by 6 bases, with 10 bases left in between. The CDR3, as DNA: TGCGCCAGCAGCCAATCGCACAGGGCTGAAGCTTTCTTT. Translation gives CASSQSHRAEAFF.

On this clone: The same CDR3 also results from other DNA sequences found in this sample. The gene calls are TRBV19 and TRBJ1-1; TRBD1 might be the D (5 bases). This CDR3 is 13 amino acids long. The germline V gene has CDR1 LNHDA and CDR2 SQIVND (reference sequence). V was pared by 3 bases and J by 6 bases, with 11 bases between. The CDR3 reads CASSISGGPEAFF. For the CDR3, the DNA is TGTGCCAGTAGTATCTCCGGGGGTCCTGAAGCTTTCTTT. The variable domain in full, with the rest retrieved from reference TRBV19 and TRBJ1-1, is DGGITQSPKYLFRKEGQNVTLSCEQNLNHDAMYWYRQDPGQGLRLIYYSQIVNDFQKGDIAEGYSVSREKKESFPLTVTSAQKNPTAFYLCASSISGGPEAFFGQGTRLTVV.

The V gene is TRBV27, the J gene TRBJ2-3; the match to TRBD2 covers 8 bases. The CDR3 extends over 16 amino acids. CDR1 MNHEY and CDR2 SMNVEV come from the germline V gene (reference sequence). The V gene end was trimmed by 3 bases and the J gene end by 3 bases; junction bases not matched to a gene: 8. The chain's CDR3 is CASSFSGREVTDTQYF. In DNA, the CDR3 is TGTGCCAGCAGTTTCAGCGGGAGAGAGGTTACAGATACGCAGTATTTT.

Regarding this clone: The sample holds other DNA sequences that translate to the same CDR3. The chain combines TRBV7-9 with TRBJ2-7, with D perhaps matching TRBD1 (6 bases). Trimming removed 4 bases from V and 4 bases from J, with 11 bases in between. This CDR3 has 13 amino acids. Germline lookup yields CDR1 SEHNR and CDR2 FQNEAQ (reference sequence). For the CDR3, the DNA is TGTGCCAGCAGCTACAGGGTCGGGTACGAGCAGTACTTC. Amino acid sequence: CASSYRVGYEQYF.

This chain connects TRBV13 to TRBJ2-3; 8 nucleotides line up with TRBD2. V dropped 1 base and J dropped 5; count of bases not matched to a gene: 8. The CDR3 has 16 amino acids. Germline V CDR1 and CDR2: PRHDT, FYEKMQ (reference sequence). The CDR3 region is CASSLDSAGDRDTQYF. CDR3 nucleotide sequence: TGTGCCAGCAGCTTAGACTCAGCGGGAGACCGAGATACGCAGTATTTT.

The V and J genes are TRBV4-2 and TRBJ2-7; 12 positions match TRBD1. J gave up 4 bases and V 0 bases, and 7 bases lay outside the gene matches. The CDR3 totals 17 residues. CDR1 is LGHNA, CDR2 YNFKEQ, per germline. This CDR3 is CASSQELGTGGLYEQYF. CDR3 DNA sequence: TGTGCCAGCAGCCAAGAATTGGGGACAGGGGGCCTTTACGAGCAGTACTTC.

The gene calls are TRBV28 and TRBJ1-1, with a possible D match to TRBD1 (6 bases). Trimming cost V 4 bases and J 4 bases, with 16 bases left between them. CDR1 is MDHEN, CDR2 SYDVKM, per germline. The CDR3 is 15 amino acids. CDR3 sequence reads: CASSSNTGFGTEAFF. Here the CDR3 DNA reads TGTGCCAGCAGTTCCAACACAGGGTTCGGCACTGAAGCTTTCTTT.

The chain uses TRBV7-9 and TRBJ2-3, with 9 positions matching TRBD2. V was pared by 2 bases and J by 2 bases, with 5 bases of the junction left unmatched. In germline, CDR1 is SEHNR, CDR2 FQNEAQ (reference sequence). The CDR3 length is 16 residues. CDR3 protein: CASSLPLAGYTDTQYF. DNA for the CDR3: TGTGCCAGCAGCTTACCCCTAGCGGGATACACAGATACGCAGTATTTT.

V and J are TRBV27 and TRBJ2-7, with 9 positions matching TRBD1. V lost 3 bases to trimming and J lost 1 base; unmatched junction nucleotides: 7. This CDR3 has 16 amino acids. Germline V gives CDR1 MNHEY, CDR2 SMNVEV (reference sequence). In DNA form, the CDR3 reads TGTGCCAGCAGTTTCATCGTGACAGGGGGATCCTACGAGCAGTACTTC. This gives the protein CASSFIVTGGSYEQYF.

CDR3 DNA: TGTGCCAGCAGCTTGGAACTGGCTTCGAACACTGAAGCTTTCTTT. As protein: CASSLELASNTEAFF. The chain has TRBV5-6 and TRBJ1-1; D is undetermined. The V end was cut by 0 bases, the J end by 1 base, with 10 bases between. CDR1 and CDR2 (germline): SGHDT, YYEEEE. There are 15 residues in the CDR3.

This clone appeared a single time. This sequence joins TRBV4-3 and TRBJ2-7; 10 bases align to TRBD1. Germline V CDR1 and CDR2: LGHNA, YSLEER. This CDR3 is 16 amino acids long. After removal of 1 base from V and 4 bases from J, the junction contained 7 bases not matched to a gene. This CDR3 is CASSQASGTGVYEQYF. In DNA, the CDR3 is TGCGCCAGCAGCCAAGCCTCGGGGACAGGGGTGTACGAGCAGTACTTC.

This clone was counted a single time. V usage is TRBV28 and J usage is TRBJ2-5; D call uncertain. V lost 2 bases and J 3 bases, leaving 7 bases between the germline ends. CDR3 length: 13 amino acids. The germline V gene encodes CDR1 MDHEN and CDR2 SYDVKM. CDR3 amino acids: CASSLRQEETQYF. The CDR3 DNA is TGTGCCAGCAGTTTACGGCAAGAAGAGACCCAGTACTTC.

The rearrangement links TRBV14 to TRBJ2-7; 14 nucleotides match TRBD2. This CDR3 spans 21 amino acids. Germline CDR1 reads SGHDN; CDR2 reads FVKESK. V was clipped by 0 bases and J by 4 bases; unmatched bases: 17. The CDR3 region has the DNA TGTGCCAGCAGCCAAGAGTTACGGGGACTAGCGGGAGCTTCTACCCCGTACGAGCAGTACTTC. This codes for CASSQELRGLAGASTPYEQYF.

This chain joins TRBV4-1 and TRBJ2-1; D is uncertain. Germline CDR1 MGHRA, CDR2 YSYEKL. Trimming removed 5 bases at V and 4 bases at J, with 6 bases between. CDR3 length equals 12 residues. The CDR3: CASSSGYNEQFF. In nucleotides, the CDR3 is TGCGCCAGCAGCTCCGGGTACAATGAGCAGTTCTTC.

The chain uses TRBV15 and TRBJ2-2, with 10 bases lining up with TRBD2. V was clipped by 6 bases and J by 0 bases; unmatched bases: 4. CDR1 is LNHNV, CDR2 YYDKDF, per germline (reference sequence). CDR3 length: 16 residues. CDR3 DNA: TGTGCCACCAGTTCTAGCGGGAGAGCGAACACCGGGGAGCTGTTTTTT. Translation: CATSSSGRANTGELFF.